The 29 T cell receptor beta chains presented below share a single source sample, sequenced in a study of blood T cell repertoires in COVID-19. Sequencing used immunoSEQ multiplex PCR; TCRdb keeps in-frame clones, though not all of them. The sample lists more than 25,000 clones; roughly nine tenths were seen once. Sequencing used peripheral blood. The receptors originated from a human donor with acute or convalescent COVID-19. The donor label of this sample is uncertain.

This clone was picked up one time. This chain links TRBV7-9 with TRBJ2-1, with TRBD1 matching over 10 bases. Germline V gene sequence: CDR1 SEHNR, CDR2 FQNEAQ (reference sequence). With V trimmed by 4 bases and J by 7 bases, 7 bases remained unmatched. The CDR3 spans 15 residues. The CDR3 bases are TGTGCCAGCAGCTCAGGGACAGGGGCGCGGAATGAGCAGTTCTTC. Translation gives CASSSGTGARNEQFF.

V gene TRBV25-1 combines with J gene TRBJ2-6; 7 bases are a match to TRBD2. V was clipped by 2 bases and J by 0 bases; unmatched bases: 1. This CDR3 is 16 amino acids long. The germline CDR1 and CDR2 sequences are MGHDK and SYGVNS. Here the CDR3 DNA reads TGTGCCAGCAGTGAAGCGGGGGTCTCTGGGGCCAACGTCCTGACTTTC. Translation gives CASSEAGVSGANVLTF.

The chain joins TRBV28 to TRBJ1-1, with D maybe TRBD1 (5 bases). The CDR3 sequence is 12 residues long. Germline V gene sequence: CDR1 MDHEN, CDR2 SYDVKM. Trimming took off 7 bases at V and 6 bases at J, with 12 bases between the two ends. In DNA form, the CDR3 reads TGTGCCAGCATTGCCACAGGCGCTGAAGCTTTCTTT. Amino acids: CASIATGAEAFF.

The V and J genes are TRBV28 and TRBJ2-1, with TRBD2 matching 8 bases. The germline V gene encodes CDR1 MDHEN and CDR2 SYDVKM. This CDR3 region has 15 residues. The V and J ends lost 3 bases and 4 bases, in that order; junction bases with no gene match: 5. DNA of the CDR3: TGTGCCAGCAGTTTGCGGGGGGCAAGGTACAATGAGCAGTTCTTC. It translates to CASSLRGARYNEQFF.

This clone has a single count. This chain uses TRBV7-9 with TRBJ1-5, with a tentative D call TRBD1 (6 bases). Germline V CDR1 and CDR2: SEHNR, FQNEAQ (reference sequence). V shed 0 bases and J shed 2 bases, with 8 bases lying between them. The CDR3 has 15 amino acids. The CDR3 nucleotides read TGTGCCAGCAGCTTAGCATCAGGGGGCAATCAGCCCCAGCATTTT. It encodes CASSLASGGNQPQHF. Complete variable domain (other parts from reference TRBV7-9 and TRBJ1-5): DTGVSQNPRHKITKRGQNVTFRCDPISEHNRLYWYRQTLGQGPEFLTYFQNEAQLEKSRLLSDRFSAERPKGSFSTLEIQRTEQGDSAMYLCASSLASGGNQPQHFGDGTRLSIL.

CDR3 protein: CATSESGTGGSYPDTQYF. CDR3 DNA sequence: TGTGCCACCAGTGAGTCCGGGACAGGGGGCTCGTATCCAGATACGCAGTATTTT. The chain combines TRBV24-1 with TRBJ2-3, with 12 nucleotides matching TRBD1. Germline CDR1 KGHDR, CDR2 SFDVKD. CDR3 length equals 18 residues. Losses at the gene ends were 4 bases for V and 4 bases for J; bases not matched to a gene: 11.

This chain joins TRBV27 and TRBJ2-5, with a possible D match to TRBD2 (5 bases). Between the trimmed V and J ends, which lost 3 bases and 1 base, there was a span of 6 bases. Germline V lookup: CDR1 MNHEY, CDR2 SMNVEV (reference sequence). The CDR3 length is 13 residues. CDR3 coding DNA: TGTGCCAGCAGTTTCCGGGGCCAAGAGACCCAGTACTTC. It yields the protein CASSFRGQETQYF.

The chain uses TRBV3-1 (or the pseudogene TRBV3-2) and TRBJ2-5, with 9 bases that match TRBD2. Losses at the gene ends were 6 bases for V and 2 bases for J; bases not matched to a gene: 7. CDR1 LGHDT and CDR2 YNNKEL come from the germline V gene (reference sequence). The CDR3 covers 15 residues. CDR3 region: CASRPAAGGQETQYF. The CDR3 DNA reads as TGTGCCAGCAGACCGGCGGCGGGAGGGCAAGAGACCCAGTACTTC.

This clone appeared a few times. This rearrangement joins TRBV27 to TRBJ1-2, with TRBD1 matching over 9 bases. The trim removed 2 bases at V and 4 bases at J, leaving 5 bases unmatched. The length of the CDR3 is 15 residues. CDR1 MNHEY and CDR2 SMNVEV come from the germline V gene (reference sequence). The chain's CDR3 is CASSLTGQGPYGYTF. The CDR3, as DNA: TGTGCCAGCAGTTTAACGGGACAGGGTCCCTATGGCTACACCTTC.

J is TRBJ2-7 and V is TRBV4-1, with D uncertain. Germline values: CDR1 MGHRA, CDR2 YSYEKL. The V end lost 3 bases, the J end lost 1 base, and 10 bases lay between the germline ends. CDR3 length: 14 residues. The DNA for the CDR3 is TGCGCCAGCAGCCAGCTTGAGAATTCCTACGAGCAGTACTTC. Protein sequence: CASSQLENSYEQYF.

The V and J genes are TRBV27 and TRBJ1-2; 7 bases map to TRBD1. Germline-derived CDR1 and CDR2 are MNHEY and SMNVEV (reference sequence). The ends lost 4 bases at V and 5 bases at J; junction bases unmatched: 10. This CDR3 region has 15 residues. In DNA, the CDR3 is TGTGCCAGCAGTTACACCGCAGACAGGGTTTATGGCTACACCTTC. Residues: CASSYTADRVYGYTF.

The chain joins TRBV7-8 to TRBJ2-1; 11 positions match TRBD2. Germline CDR1 reads SGHVS; CDR2 reads FQNEAQ. V shed 5 bases and J 7 bases; nucleotides not matched to a gene: 19. The CDR3 length is 19 residues. CDR3 sequence (DNA): TGTGCCAGCAGCCCTAGTGCCCCTTTGACTAGCGGGAAACTGAATGAGCAGTTCTTC. It is translated as CASSPSAPLTSGKLNEQFF.

The rearrangement uses TRBV20-1 and TRBJ1-1; 8 bases map to TRBD1. This CDR3 region has 11 residues. Germline CDR1 DFQATT, CDR2 SNEGSKA (reference sequence). V was clipped by 2 bases and J by 10 bases; unmatched bases: 3. The CDR3 sequence is CSARQGAGAFF. The CDR3, as DNA: TGCAGTGCTAGACAGGGGGCTGGAGCTTTCTTT.

This chain connects TRBV7-2 to TRBJ2-1; 7 nucleotides match TRBD2. The CDR3 has 15 residues. The germline gives CDR1 SGHTA, CDR2 FQGNSA. The V and J ends lost 3 bases and 5 bases, in that order; junction bases with no gene match: 7. This CDR3 is CASSFDRAGNNEQFF. CDR3 DNA: TGTGCCAGCAGCTTTGATAGAGCGGGGAACAATGAGCAGTTCTTC.

The chain has TRBV9 and TRBJ2-7; 8 bases line up with TRBD1. Germline V CDR1 and CDR2: SGDLS, YYNGEE. Germline trimming cut 2 bases from V and 6 bases from J; bases unmatched to any gene: 7. This CDR3 is 14 amino acids long. Here the CDR3 reads CASSVGQGVGEQYF. For the CDR3, the DNA is TGTGCCAGCAGCGTTGGACAGGGTGTGGGCGAGCAGTACTTC.

J is TRBJ2-7 and V is TRBV21-1; TRBD1 is the table's D call, not checked against the DNA. TRBV21-1 is a listed pseudogene. The CDR3 covers 17 residues. The CDR3 loop is CASSKGSGTGLPYEQYF. The DNA of the CDR3 is TGTGCCAGCAGCAAAGGGTCCGGGACAGGGCTTCCCTACGAGCAGTACTTC.

By frequency in the sample, this clone is hyperexpanded. This chain links TRBV4-3 with TRBJ2-1; TRBD2 is a possible D gene (7 bases). V lost 1 base, J lost 8 bases, and 24 bases lay in between. The CDR3 totals 18 residues. Germline V lookup: CDR1 LGHNA, CDR2 YSLEER. The CDR3 DNA is TGCGCCAGCAGCCAAGGGACGGGCGGGGGCGAATTCAGGGATGAGCAGTTCTTC. Translation gives CASSQGTGGGEFRDEQFF.

The chain combines TRBV5-4 with TRBJ2-1, with 7 positions matching TRBD1. CDR3 length: 14 amino acids. Losses at the gene ends were 3 bases for V and 8 bases for J; bases not matched to a gene: 8. Per germline, CDR1 SGHNT and CDR2 YYREEE (reference sequence). CDR3 region: CASSSEGAGDEQFF. For the CDR3, the DNA is TGTGCCAGCAGCTCCGAGGGGGCTGGGGATGAGCAGTTCTTC.

This clone was counted between two and nine times. The chain has TRBV27 and TRBJ2-5; D possibly corresponds to TRBD1 (6 bases). V was cut by 3 bases and J by 2 bases, with 10 bases left in between. The CDR3 extends over 14 amino acids. CDR1 and CDR2 (germline): MNHEY, SMNVEV (reference sequence). The CDR3 DNA follows: TGTGCCAGCAGTTTCTTAGGACAGCAAGAGACCCAGTACTTC. Translated, it gives CASSFLGQQETQYF.

The chain uses TRBV10-3 and TRBJ1-2, with 7 bases identical to TRBD1. With V trimmed by 7 bases and J by 4 bases, 6 bases remained unmatched. This CDR3 contains 13 residues. The V gene's germline CDR1 is ENHRY and CDR2 SYGVKD. The CDR3 bases are TGTGCCATCAATCCAGGGGGTCTCTATGGCTACACCTTC. It specifies CAINPGGLYGYTF.

The chain recombines TRBV5-1 with TRBJ2-7; no clear D gene. The CDR3 runs 13 residues. Germline V CDR1 and CDR2: SGHRS, YFSETQ. Trimming removed 0 bases at V and 3 bases at J, with 7 bases between. The CDR3 DNA sequence: TGCGCCAGCAGCTTGGACGGGTTCTACGAGCAGTACTTC. Translation gives CASSLDGFYEQYF.

This clone occurred once. A read error may account for a junction end that differs from germline. The rearrangement links TRBV5-1 to TRBJ2-7, with D possibly being TRBD1 (5 bases). The CDR3 extends over 11 amino acids. Germline CDR1 reads SGHRS; CDR2 reads YFSETQ. CDR3: CASSANGAQVF. Written as DNA, the CDR3 is TGCGCCAGCAGCGCTAATGGGGCCCAGGTCTTC.

CDR3 nucleotide sequence: TGTGCCAGCAGACTGGGACAGGGCTATGGCTACACCTTC. Its protein is CASRLGQGYGYTF. This rearrangement joins TRBV6-4 to TRBJ1-2; TRBD1 aligns across 9 bases. The trim removed 6 bases at V and 4 bases at J, leaving 3 bases unmatched. CDR1 MRHNA and CDR2 SNTAGT come from the germline V gene. This CDR3 comprises 13 residues.

This rearrangement joins TRBV19 to TRBJ1-5, with 11 bases fitting TRBD1. After removal of 4 bases from V and 7 bases from J, the junction contained 0 bases not matched to a gene. Germline CDR1 and CDR2: LNHDA and SQIVND (reference sequence). The CDR3 length is 13 residues. The CDR3 reads CASSRTGGQPQHF. The CDR3 DNA is TGTGCCAGTAGTAGGACAGGGGGCCAGCCCCAGCATTTT.

This chain connects TRBV6-1 to TRBJ1-2; D not certain. Per germline, CDR1 MNHNS and CDR2 SASEGT. Between the trimmed V and J ends, which lost 2 bases and 7 bases, there was a span of 5 bases. The CDR3 runs to 11 residues. The CDR3: CASSEPVGYTF. DNA of the CDR3: TGTGCCAGCAGTGAACCGGTTGGCTACACCTTC.

This rearrangement joins TRBV4-1 to TRBJ2-2; 15 positions agree with TRBD2. The germline V gene encodes CDR1 MGHRA and CDR2 YSYEKL. The CDR3 contains 16 residues. Trimming removed 4 bases from V and 15 bases from J; junction bases left unmatched: 12. CDR3 region: CASSLTVGTSGGMMFF. CDR3 coding DNA: TGCGCCAGCAGCCTTACCGTCGGGACTAGCGGGGGGATGATGTTTTTT.

The chain carries TRBV4-1 and TRBJ2-1; TRBD2 is a possible D gene (6 bases). Germline V gene sequence: CDR1 MGHRA, CDR2 YSYEKL. The CDR3 sequence is 13 residues long. Trimming took 8 bases from V and 6 from J, leaving 14 bases between them. CDR3 amino acids: CASSGVFPNEQFF. The CDR3 DNA sequence: TGCGCCAGCTCGGGGGTATTCCCCAATGAGCAGTTCTTC.

The J gene is TRBJ2-7, the V gene TRBV2, with TRBD2 matching over 12 bases. CDR1 SNHLY and CDR2 FYNNEI come from the germline V gene. V lost 6 bases to trimming and J lost 4 bases; unmatched junction nucleotides: 7. This CDR3 is built from 15 residues. Here the CDR3 DNA reads TGTGCCAGCAGGGTACTAGCGGGAGGCCTTTACGAGCAGTACTTC. Amino acids: CASRVLAGGLYEQYF.

The CDR3 DNA follows: TGCGCCAGCAGCTTGAACGTTGGGACAGGTCAAGAGACCCAGTACTTC. Residues: CASSLNVGTGQETQYF. The chain recombines TRBV5-1 with TRBJ2-5, with 8 bases that match TRBD1. This CDR3 is 16 amino acids long. V was clipped by 1 base and J by 2 bases; unmatched bases: 7. The germline CDR1 and CDR2 sequences are SGHRS and YFSETQ.